This T cell receptor (beta chain) was obtained from a study of patients and donors after allogeneic stem cell transplantation. Germline CDR1 reads DFQATT; CDR2 reads SNEGSKA (reference sequence). Trimming at V came to 5 bases and at J to 5 bases, leaving 10 bases not matched to a gene. The length of the CDR3 is 14 residues. MiXCR, applied by TCRdb to the RT-PCR reads, yields one record per CDR3 protein. Among approximately 200,000 distinct CDR3 sequences, roughly two fifths were seen once, and the ten largest hold 11%. The chain has TRBV20-1 and TRBJ2-7; 9 bases line up with TRBD1. The receptor was isolated from a human donor who was either an allogeneic HSCT recipient or a stem cell or donor lymphocyte infusion donor (not recorded which). It is not recorded whose cells these are; they may come from a transplant donor. Sequenced: blood, either unsorted or a sorted T cell fraction (not recorded which). The CDR3 spells CSAELTGGYHEQYF. For the CDR3, the DNA is TGCAGTGCTGAATTAACAGGGGGCTACCACGAGCAGTACTTC.